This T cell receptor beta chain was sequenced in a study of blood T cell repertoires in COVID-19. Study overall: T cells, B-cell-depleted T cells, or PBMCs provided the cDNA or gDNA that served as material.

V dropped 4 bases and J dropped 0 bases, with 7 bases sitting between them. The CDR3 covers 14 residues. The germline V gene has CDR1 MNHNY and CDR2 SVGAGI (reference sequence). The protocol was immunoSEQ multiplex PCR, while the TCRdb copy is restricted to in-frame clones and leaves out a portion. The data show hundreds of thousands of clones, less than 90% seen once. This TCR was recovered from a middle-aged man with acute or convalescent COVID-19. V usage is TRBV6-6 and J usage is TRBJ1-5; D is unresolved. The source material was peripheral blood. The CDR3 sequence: CASSFLNSNQPQHF. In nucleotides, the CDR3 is TGTGCCAGCAGTTTCCTAAATAGCAATCAGCCCCAGCATTTT.